This TCR beta chain was found in a study of blood T cell repertoires in COVID-19. The authors' processing: Estimated nucleated cell counts came from reference gene primer amplification. TCRdb's copy holds only in-frame clones and misses some; the assay was immunoSEQ multiplex PCR. For V, J and clone size, that table is used; D and trimming come from the DNA. The sample yields under 250,000 clones, 65% to 85% seen once. This CDR3 spans 16 amino acids. Trimming removed 2 bases from V and 3 bases from J, with 16 bases in between. In germline, CDR1 is SGHTA, CDR2 FQGNSA. V is TRBV7-2 and J is TRBJ1-2, with D maybe TRBD1 (5 bases). Sequencing input: peripheral blood. This clonotype originated in a human donor in a cohort sampled during active COVID-19. CDR3 amino acids: CASSLIGDQGDYGYTF. In DNA form, the CDR3 reads TGTGCCAGCAGCTTAATTGGGGATCAGGGCGACTATGGCTACACCTTC.